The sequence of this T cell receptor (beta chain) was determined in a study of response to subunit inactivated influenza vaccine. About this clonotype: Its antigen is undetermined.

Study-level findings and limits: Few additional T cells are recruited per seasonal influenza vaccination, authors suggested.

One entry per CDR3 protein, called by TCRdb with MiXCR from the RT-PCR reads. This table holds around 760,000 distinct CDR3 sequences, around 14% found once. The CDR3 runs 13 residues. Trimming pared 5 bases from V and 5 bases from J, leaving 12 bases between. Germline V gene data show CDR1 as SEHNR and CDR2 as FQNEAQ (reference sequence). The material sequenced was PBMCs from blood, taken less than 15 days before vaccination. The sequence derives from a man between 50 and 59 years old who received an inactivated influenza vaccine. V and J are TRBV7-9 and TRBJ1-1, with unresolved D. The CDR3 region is CASSTRPGTEAFF. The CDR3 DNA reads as TGTGCCAGCAGCACGCGACCTGGGACTGAAGCTTTCTTT. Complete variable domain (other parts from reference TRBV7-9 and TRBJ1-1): DTGVSQNPRHKITKRGQNVTFRCDPISEHNRLYWYRQTLGQGPEFLTYFQNEAQLEKSRLLSDRFSAERPKGSFSTLEIQRTEQGDSAMYLCASSTRPGTEAFFGQGTRLTVV.